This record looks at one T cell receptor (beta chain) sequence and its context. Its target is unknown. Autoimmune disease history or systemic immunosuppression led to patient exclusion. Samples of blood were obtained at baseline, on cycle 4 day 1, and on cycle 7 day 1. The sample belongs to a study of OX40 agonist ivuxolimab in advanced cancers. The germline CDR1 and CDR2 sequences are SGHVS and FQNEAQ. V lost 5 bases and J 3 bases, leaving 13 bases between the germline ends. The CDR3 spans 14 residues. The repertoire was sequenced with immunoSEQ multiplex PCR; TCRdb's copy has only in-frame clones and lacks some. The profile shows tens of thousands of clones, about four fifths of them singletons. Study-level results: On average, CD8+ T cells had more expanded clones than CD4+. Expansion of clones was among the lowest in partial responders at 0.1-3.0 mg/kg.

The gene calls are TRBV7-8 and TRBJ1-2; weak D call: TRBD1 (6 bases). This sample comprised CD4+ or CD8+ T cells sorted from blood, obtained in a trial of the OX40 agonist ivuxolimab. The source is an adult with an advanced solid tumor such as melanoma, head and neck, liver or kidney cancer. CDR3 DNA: TGTGCCAGCAGCCTAGGCGCAGGGGACTATGGCTACACCTTC. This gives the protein CASSLGAGDYGYTF.